A single sample is the source of the 27 T cell receptor beta chains below, sequenced in a study of T cell responses to AZD1222 COVID-19 vaccine. Data came from immunoSEQ multiplex PCR; TCRdb stores just in-frame clones and leaves some out. Altogether under 20,000 clones are present, about 88% being singletons, with the ten largest covering over 2.5%. The input for sequencing was peripheral blood, taken 28 days after the second AZD1222 dose. All receptors come from an adult who received the AZD1222 COVID-19 vaccine.

The V gene is TRBV5-6, the J gene TRBJ2-5, with TRBD1 matching over 7 bases. This CDR3 region has 15 residues. Germline trimming cut 4 bases from V and 4 bases from J; bases unmatched to any gene: 10. Germline V lookup: CDR1 SGHDT, CDR2 YYEEEE. In DNA form, the CDR3 reads TGTGCCAGCAGCCCCGACAGGGTAATGGGAGAGACCCAGTACTTC. Translated, it gives CASSPDRVMGETQYF.

The chain links TRBV11-3 to TRBJ2-1; 7 bases fit TRBD2. There are 16 residues in the CDR3. Germline V gene sequence: CDR1 SGHNT, CDR2 YENEEA. V lost 2 bases, J lost 4 bases, and 8 bases stayed unmatched. The DNA for the CDR3 is TGTGCCAGCAGCTTACGTGGGGCGGGAGCTTACAATGAGCAGTTCTTC. Amino acid sequence: CASSLRGAGAYNEQFF.

This clone came up a few times. The rearrangement joins TRBV6-5 to TRBJ1-2; D gene unclear. Trimming stripped 6 bases from V and 1 base from J, with 12 bases between. CDR3 length: 14 residues. Germline assignment: CDR1 MNHEY and CDR2 SVGAGI. The CDR3 bases are TGTGCCAGCAGCCCCGCTGGGATTAACTATGGCTACACCTTC. Amino acid sequence: CASSPAGINYGYTF.

The chain employs TRBV9 and TRBJ2-7; D uncertain. Trimming shortened V by 0 bases and J by 4 bases, and 14 bases separated the two germline ends. The CDR3 consists of 15 residues. Germline CDR1 SGDLS, CDR2 YYNGEE. CDR3 protein: CASSVGGLESYEQYF. The CDR3 region has the DNA TGTGCCAGCAGCGTAGGGGGTCTGGAGTCGTACGAGCAGTACTTC.

The chain couples TRBV5-4 to TRBJ1-1, with TRBD1 matching 9 bases. The CDR3 is made up of 16 amino acids. J was trimmed by 6 bases and V by 4 bases; bases with no gene match: 13. Germline CDR1 and CDR2: SGHNT and YYREEE (reference sequence). CDR3: CASSLRGDRASAEAFF. The CDR3 DNA follows: TGTGCCAGCAGCCTCAGGGGGGACAGGGCTTCCGCTGAAGCTTTCTTT.

The rearrangement links TRBV7-3 to TRBJ2-2; TRBD2 matches at 7 bases. The CDR3 sequence is 16 residues long. Germline V gene data show CDR1 as SGHTA and CDR2 as FQGTGA. The ends lost 0 bases at V and 0 bases at J; junction bases unmatched: 1. The CDR3 loop reads CASSLTGGTNTGELFF. DNA of the CDR3: TGTGCCAGCAGCTTAACGGGGGGGACGAACACCGGGGAGCTGTTTTTT.

This sequence joins TRBV11-2 and TRBJ2-7, with D possibly TRBD2 on 6 matching bases. This CDR3 comprises 15 residues. V lost 1 base and J 4 bases, leaving 14 bases between the germline ends. Looked up from germline, CDR1 is SGHAT and CDR2 is FQNNGV. This CDR3 is CASSLATTGLYEQYF. DNA of the CDR3: TGTGCCAGCAGCTTAGCGACAACGGGACTTTACGAGCAGTACTTC.

The chain couples TRBV7-2 to TRBJ2-1; D may be TRBD1 (6 bases). V gave up 5 bases and J gave up 3 bases, with 14 bases separating them. Germline CDR1 SGHTA, CDR2 FQGNSA. This CDR3 is built from 15 residues. CDR3 sequence reads: CASSPRQVGYNEQFF. The CDR3, as DNA: TGTGCCAGCAGCCCAAGACAGGTGGGCTACAATGAGCAGTTCTTC.

The rearrangement joins TRBV19 to TRBJ1-1; no clear D gene. CDR3 length equals 13 residues. The V end lost 7 bases, the J end lost 1 base, and 10 bases lay between the germline ends. Germline V CDR1 and CDR2: LNHDA, SQIVND (reference sequence). The DNA of the CDR3 is TGTGCCAGTACCCTCGGGTGGAACACTGAAGCTTTCTTT. Residues: CASTLGWNTEAFF. The variable domain in full, completed from reference TRBV19 and TRBJ1-1, reads DGGITQSPKYLFRKEGQNVTLSCEQNLNHDAMYWYRQDPGQGLRLIYYSQIVNDFQKGDIAEGYSVSREKKESFPLTVTSAQKNPTAFYLCASTLGWNTEAFFGQGTRLTVV.

The chain carries TRBV19 and TRBJ2-7; either TRBD1 or TRBD2 may supply D (5 bases each). V was clipped by 5 bases and J by 2 bases, with 13 bases between them. The length of the CDR3 is 14 residues. CDR1 and CDR2 from the germline V gene are LNHDA and SQIVND (reference sequence). CDR3 DNA: TGTGCCAGTAGTCCTAGGGACGGGGCCTACGAGCAGTACTTC. It encodes CASSPRDGAYEQYF.

The CDR3 DNA is TGTGCCAGCAGTGAGCTCGTGACGTCGGATGAGCAGTTCTTC. Translating gives CASSELVTSDEQFF. The chain couples TRBV2 to TRBJ2-1, with D unclear. Trimming cost V 3 bases and J 8 bases, with 14 bases left between them. The CDR3 runs to 14 residues. Germline V gives CDR1 SNHLY, CDR2 FYNNEI.

This sequence joins TRBV9 and TRBJ2-7; D unclear. V lost 0 bases, J lost 5 bases, and 9 bases lay in between. The CDR3 runs 13 residues. Germline CDR1 SGDLS, CDR2 YYNGEE. This chain's CDR3 is CASSVGGTDEQYF. As DNA, the CDR3 is TGTGCCAGCAGCGTAGGGGGTACCGACGAGCAGTACTTC.

This rearrangement joins TRBV28 to TRBJ1-2; D gene ambiguous. V was shortened by 3 bases and J by 2 bases, with 10 bases between the two germline ends. This CDR3 comprises 14 residues. The germline V gene encodes CDR1 MDHEN and CDR2 SYDVKM. CDR3 sequence: CASSFGGDNYGYTF. In DNA form, the CDR3 reads TGTGCCAGCAGTTTTGGAGGAGACAACTATGGCTACACCTTC.

V usage is TRBV6-5 and J usage is TRBJ1-1; 7 nucleotides agree with TRBD1. J gave up 10 bases and V 6 bases, and 8 bases lay outside the gene matches. CDR1 is MNHEY and CDR2 is SVGAGI in the germline V gene. This CDR3 spans 12 amino acids. The CDR3, as DNA: TGTGCCAGCAGGGGGACAGCCAGAGGAGCTTTCTTT. It yields the protein CASRGTARGAFF.

The chain combines TRBV10-1 with TRBJ1-1, with D unresolved. The CDR3 totals 13 residues. V was pared by 4 bases and J by 3 bases, with 9 bases between. Germline V gene sequence: CDR1 WNHNN, CDR2 SYGVQD (reference sequence). The CDR3 sequence is CASSGTADTEAFF. The CDR3, as DNA: TGCGCCAGCAGTGGGACGGCGGACACTGAAGCTTTCTTT.

The CDR3 DNA is TGCGCCAGCAGCTCCACAGGGTTAGAGACCCAGTACTTC. It is translated as CASSSTGLETQYF. This chain uses TRBV5-1 with TRBJ2-5; possible D gene TRBD1, 6 bases. The V end lost 3 bases, the J end lost 4 bases, and 10 bases lay between the germline ends. The V gene's germline CDR1 is SGHRS and CDR2 YFSETQ. CDR3 length: 13 residues.

The chain employs TRBV6-6 and TRBJ2-5; 7 bases are shared with TRBD1. Germline V gives CDR1 MNHNY, CDR2 SVGAGI (reference sequence). This CDR3 has 15 residues. With 2 bases clipped from V and 5 bases from J, the junction kept 8 bases outside the gene matches. In DNA form, the CDR3 reads TGTGCCAGCAGTTACCGAGGGACAGCGGTGGAGACCCAGTACTTC. Amino acids: CASSYRGTAVETQYF.

The CDR3, as DNA: TGCGCCAGCAGCCCGGGCTTGCTTTGGACGGATTATAGCAATCAGCCCCAGCATTTT. It yields the protein CASSPGLLWTDYSNQPQHF. The chain carries TRBV4-1 and TRBJ1-5; D not resolved. The CDR3 totals 19 residues. Germline lookup yields CDR1 MGHRA and CDR2 YSYEKL. Trimming stripped 4 bases from V and 0 bases from J, with 22 bases between.

The chain employs TRBV25-1 and TRBJ2-1, with TRBD2 as a possible D gene (5 bases). The V and J ends lost 6 bases and 3 bases respectively, with 18 bases between them. CDR3 length: 16 amino acids. Looked up from germline, CDR1 is MGHDK and CDR2 is SYGVNS. The CDR3 reads CASRALSTGSYNEQFF. CDR3 sequence (DNA): TGTGCCAGCAGAGCCCTCAGCACGGGGAGCTACAATGAGCAGTTCTTC.

The chain joins TRBV24-1 to TRBJ1-4; no definite D call. This CDR3 comprises 14 residues. V was cut by 2 bases and J by 7 bases, with 10 bases left in between. CDR1 is KGHDR and CDR2 is SFDVKD in the germline V gene. CDR3 in amino acids: CATSDSLGSEKLFF. Here the CDR3 DNA reads TGTGCCACCAGTGATTCCCTGGGGAGTGAAAAACTGTTTTTT.

The chain links TRBV7-2 to TRBJ1-2, with no clear D. CDR3 length equals 12 residues. Trimming shortened V by 0 bases and J by 8 bases, and 7 bases separated the two germline ends. Germline loops: CDR1 SGHTA, CDR2 FQGNSA. CDR3 bases: TGTGCCAGCAGCTTAGCCCGGGCCGGCTACACCTTC. Translation gives CASSLARAGYTF.

The chain is built from TRBV11-2 and TRBJ2-3; D call uncertain. V was shortened by 4 bases and J by 2 bases, with 7 bases between the two germline ends. CDR3 length: 13 residues. The V gene's germline CDR1 is SGHAT and CDR2 FQNNGV. CDR3 nucleotide sequence: TGTGCCAGCAGCTCATTAGTCACAGATACGCAGTATTTT. The encoded protein is CASSSLVTDTQYF. Using reference TRBV11-2 and TRBJ2-3 for the parts outside the CDR3, the full variable domain is EAGVAQSPRYKIIEKRQSVAFWCNPISGHATLYWYQQILGQGPKLLIQFQNNGVVDDSQLPKDRFSAERLKGVDSTLKIQPAKLEDSAVYLCASSSLVTDTQYFGPGTRLTVL.

This chain uses TRBV28 with TRBJ2-7; no firm D call. V was pared by 6 bases and J by 0 bases, with 18 bases between. CDR1 is MDHEN, CDR2 SYDVKM, per germline. This CDR3 region has 16 residues. The CDR3 bases are TGTGCCAGCAGGCCGTTAGGCACCGTGAGCTCCTACGAGCAGTACTTC. Translating it yields CASRPLGTVSSYEQYF.

J is TRBJ1-1 and V is TRBV7-9, with D perhaps matching TRBD1 (5 bases). V shed 2 bases and J shed 1 base, with 8 bases lying between them. The CDR3 runs to 14 residues. Germline lookup yields CDR1 SEHNR and CDR2 FQNEAQ (reference sequence). CDR3 loop: CASSLSGTNTEAFF. DNA for the CDR3: TGTGCCAGCAGCTTATCCGGGACGAACACTGAAGCTTTCTTT.

The chain is built from TRBV7-2 and TRBJ1-2; D not certain. Deletions cut 1 base from V and 8 bases from J, with 14 bases between. The CDR3 contains 14 residues. Germline V gene sequence: CDR1 SGHTA, CDR2 FQGNSA. The CDR3 bases are TGTGCCAGCAGCTTAGATAACGGTCCGGGGGGCTACACCTTC. Translated, it gives CASSLDNGPGGYTF.

The chain joins TRBV7-3 to TRBJ2-6; D uncertain. CDR3 length: 17 amino acids. The ends were cut back, 1 base at V and 0 bases at J, with 10 bases in the middle. Germline CDR1 and CDR2: SGHTA and FQGTGA. In nucleotides, the CDR3 is TGTGCCAGCAGCTTAAAGATTCCCAGCTCTGGGGCCAACGTCCTGACTTTC. It specifies CASSLKIPSSGANVLTF.

The chain employs TRBV5-4 and TRBJ1-5; tentative D call: TRBD1 (5 bases). This CDR3 is built from 16 residues. Trimming shortened V by 0 bases and J by 2 bases, and 12 bases separated the two germline ends. Germline lookup yields CDR1 SGHNT and CDR2 YYREEE (reference sequence). DNA for the CDR3: TGTGCCAGCAGCTTGGGGGGCAGGTCAGGCAATCAGCCCCAGCATTTT. Translated: CASSLGGRSGNQPQHF.